This is a list of T cell receptor beta chains from one sample in a study of shared clonotypes between healthy human individuals. TCRdb's copy holds only in-frame clones and misses some; the assay was immunoSEQ multiplex PCR. The sample gives about 980,000 clones, approximately 80% of which show up once; around 1.5% is in the top ten. Sequences were obtained from memory CD4+ T cells sorted from blood. These receptors all stem from a man younger than 35 in good health. The CDR3 runs from the conserved cysteine through the conserved F or W. A D gene is named only where the DNA matches it firmly. Only some rows state a clone size, as once, few, many or a class for expanded clones.

TRBV18	-	-	TRBJ1-1	CASSQGGGAMNTEAFF	TGTGCCAGCTCGCAGGGTGGAGGGGCCATGAACACTGAAGCTTTCTTT
TRBV5-1	TRBD2	-	TRBJ2-1	CASSLGTSGPYNEQFF	TGCGCCAGCAGCCTAGGGACTAGCGGGCCGTACAATGAGCAGTTCTTC
TRBV19	TRBD1	-	TRBJ1-5	CASSLSPGQGWPQHF	TGTGCCAGTAGTCTCAGTCCGGGACAGGGTTGGCCCCAGCATTTT
TRBV6-6	TRBD1	-	TRBJ2-7	CASSSEGGKAYEQYF	TGTGCCAGCAGCTCCGAAGGGGGCAAAGCCTACGAGCAGTACTTC
TRBV5-1	-	-	TRBJ1-2	CASSGGIDGYYGYTF	TGCGCCAGCAGCGGAGGTATTGACGGGTACTATGGCTACACCTTC
TRBV5-1	-	-	TRBJ2-2	CASRRGQEAGELFF	TGCGCCAGCAGGAGGGGCCAGGAGGCCGGGGAGCTGTTTTTT
TRBV5-4	TRBD2	-	TRBJ2-1	CASSRGLDYNEQFF	TGTGCCAGCAGCCGGGGACTAGATTACAATGAGCAGTTCTTC
TRBV5-6	TRBD1	-	TRBJ2-7	CASSLRDRGFTSSYEQYF	TGTGCCAGCAGCCTCCGGGACAGGGGGTTTACTAGCTCCTACGAGCAGTACTTC
TRBV15	-	once	TRBJ2-7	CATSHPGVSYEQYF	TGTGCCACCAGCCATCCAGGTGTATCCTACGAGCAGTACTTC
TRBV7-9	-	-	TRBJ1-4	CASSPTYGKLFF	TGTGCCAGCAGCCCAACGTACGGAAAACTGTTTTTT
TRBV7-2	-	-	TRBJ1-6	CASSPLADYNSPLHF	TGTGCCAGCAGCCCCCTGGCTGATTATAATTCACCCCTCCACTTT
TRBV6-1	TRBD1	-	TRBJ1-2	CASSEPTWTGPGYTF	TGTGCCAGCAGTGAACCGACCTGGACAGGGCCGGGGTACACCTTC
TRBV7-2	-	-	TRBJ2-2	CASSLGVGELFF	TGTGCCAGCAGCTTAGGAGTGGGGGAGCTGTTTTTT
TRBV29-1	-	-	TRBJ1-5	CSVRQEGQPQHF	TGCAGCGTTAGGCAGGAAGGTCAGCCCCAGCATTTT
TRBV27	TRBD2	-	TRBJ2-7	CASSSGLGPEQYF	TGTGCCAGCAGTTCCGGACTAGGACCCGAGCAGTACTTC
TRBV2	-	-	TRBJ1-3	CASSRGRTGNTIYF	TGTGCCAGCTCCAGGGGACGGACTGGAAACACCATATATTTT
TRBV29-1	TRBD1	-	TRBJ1-1	CSVERQGVRAFF	TGCAGCGTTGAAAGACAGGGGGTAAGGGCTTTCTTT
TRBV5-1	-	-	TRBJ1-3	CASRLDEAGNTIYF	TGCGCCAGCAGATTGGATGAGGCTGGAAACACCATATATTTT
TRBV21-1	-	few	TRBJ2-7	CASSKERTGGEYEQYF	TGTGCCAGCAGCAAAGAGAGGACAGGAGGTGAATACGAGCAGTACTTC
TRBV5-4	TRBD2	-	TRBJ2-7	CASSLALGGGTQYF	TGTGCCAGCAGCTTAGCCTTGGGCGGGGGGACTCAGTACTTC
TRBV29-1	-	-	TRBJ2-4	CSVEAGGMSKNIQYF	TGCAGCGTTGAGGCTGGGGGCATGTCCAAAAACATTCAGTACTTC
TRBV19	-	-	TRBJ2-7	CASSRSDDYEQYF	TGTGCCAGTAGCCGCTCTGATGATTACGAGCAGTACTTC
TRBV28	-	many	TRBJ2-5	CASRDPGETQYF	TGTGCCAGCCGGGACCCCGGAGAGACCCAGTACTTC
TRBV10-3	TRBD1	-	TRBJ2-2	CAISGGTGGSTGELFF	TGTGCCATCAGTGGGGGGACAGGGGGCTCCACCGGGGAGCTGTTTTTT
TRBV7-9	-	-	TRBJ2-2	CASSPRRTGELFF	TGTGCCAGCAGCCCCCGGCGCACCGGGGAGCTGTTTTTT
TRBV30	-	-	TRBJ1-1	CAWSKSGNTEAFF	TGTGCCTGGAGTAAGTCAGGGAACACTGAAGCTTTCTTT
TRBV5-1	-	-	TRBJ2-2	CASSFGGNTGELFF	TGCGCCAGCAGCTTCGGTGGGAACACCGGGGAGCTGTTTTTT
TRBV5-1	TRBD2	few	TRBJ2-3	CASSLLAGTSTDTQYF	TGCGCCAGCAGCCTGCTAGCGGGAACTAGCACAGATACGCAGTATTTT
TRBV30	-	-	TRBJ2-3	CAWSVKKGATDTQYF	TGTGCCTGGAGTGTCAAAAAGGGTGCCACAGATACGCAGTATTTT
TRBV5-1	-	-	TRBJ2-7	CASSFDGSSYEQYF	TGCGCCAGCAGCTTCGACGGGAGCTCCTACGAGCAGTACTTC
TRBV7-8	-	-	TRBJ1-4	CASSLDRNEKLFF	TGTGCCAGCAGCTTAGATCGTAATGAAAAACTGTTTTTT
TRBV29-1	TRBD2	-	TRBJ2-3	CSVGLAGAPTDTQYF	TGCAGCGTAGGACTAGCGGGGGCCCCCACAGATACGCAGTATTTT
TRBV28	-	-	TRBJ1-4	CASSLRGKLFF	TGTGCCAGCAGTTTAAGGGGAAAACTGTTTTTT
TRBV7-8	-	-	TRBJ2-1	CASSLTNDEQFF	TGTGCCAGCAGCTTAACGAACGATGAGCAGTTCTTC
TRBV11-2	-	-	TRBJ1-3	CASSLAYTQNTIYF	TGTGCCAGCAGCTTAGCGTACACACAAAACACCATATATTTT
TRBV10-3	-	-	TRBJ1-1	CAISESVASREAFF	TGTGCCATCAGTGAGTCGGTAGCGAGTCGTGAAGCTTTCTTT
TRBV7-2	-	-	TRBJ1-5	CASSRDPNQPQHF	TGTGCCAGCAGCCGGGACCCCAATCAGCCCCAGCATTTT